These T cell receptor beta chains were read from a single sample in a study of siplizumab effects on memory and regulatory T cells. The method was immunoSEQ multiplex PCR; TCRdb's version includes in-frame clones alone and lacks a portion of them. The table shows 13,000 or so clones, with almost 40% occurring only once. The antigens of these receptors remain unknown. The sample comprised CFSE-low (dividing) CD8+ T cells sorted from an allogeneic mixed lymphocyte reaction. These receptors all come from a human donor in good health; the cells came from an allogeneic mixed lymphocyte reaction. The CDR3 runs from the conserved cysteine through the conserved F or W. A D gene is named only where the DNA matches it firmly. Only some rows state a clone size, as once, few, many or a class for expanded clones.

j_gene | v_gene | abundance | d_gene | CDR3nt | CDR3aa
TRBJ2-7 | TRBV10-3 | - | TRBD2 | TGTGCCATCAGTGGGACTAGCGGATTCGGGAGCTACGAGCAGTACTTC | CAISGTSGFGSYEQYF
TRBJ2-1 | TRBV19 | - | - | TGTGCCAGTAGTATCTGGTTCGCCGACTCCTACAATGAGCAGTTCTTC | CASSIWFADSYNEQFF
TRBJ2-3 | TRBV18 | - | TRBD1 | TGTGCCAGCTCAGGACAGGGTTCGGATACGCAGTATTTT | CASSGQGSDTQYF
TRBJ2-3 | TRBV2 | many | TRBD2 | TGTGCCAGCAGTGTACCCCCCACTAGCGCCCAGGCGATTGGAGATACGCAGTATTTT | CASSVPPTSAQAIGDTQYF
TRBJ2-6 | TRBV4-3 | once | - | TGCGCCAGCAGCGCCGGGGGCTCTGGGGCCAACGTCCTGACTTTC | CASSAGGSGANVLTF
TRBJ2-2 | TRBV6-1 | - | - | TGTGCCAGCAGTGAATGGGGAGGTGGCGGGGGGGAGCTGTTTTTT | CASSEWGGGGGELFF
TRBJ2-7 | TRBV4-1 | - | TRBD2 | TGCGCCAGCAGCCAAGGAGAGCGGGGGAGGTACGAGCAGTACTTC | CASSQGERGRYEQYF
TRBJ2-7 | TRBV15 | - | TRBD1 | TGTGCCACCAGCAGTTATACAGGGGGATCTTTCTACGAGCAGTACTTC | CATSSYTGGSFYEQYF
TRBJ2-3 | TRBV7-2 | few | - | TGTGCCAGCACCAAGGCCCGGGGTACGCAGTATTTT | CASTKARGTQYF
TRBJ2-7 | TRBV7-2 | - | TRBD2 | TGTGCCAGCAGCTTAGGATTAGGACTAGCGGGAGGGCGCTACGAGCAGTACTTC | CASSLGLGLAGGRYEQYF
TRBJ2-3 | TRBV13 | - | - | TGTGCCAGCAGCTTAGGACAGCTGTCTAGCACAGATACGCAGTATTTT | CASSLGQLSSTDTQYF
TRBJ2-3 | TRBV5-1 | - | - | TGCGCCAGCAGGGGAGTGGACCGGGCGTATTTT | CASRGVDRAYF
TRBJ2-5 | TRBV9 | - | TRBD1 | TGTGCCAGCAGCGAATCAGGGACAGTACAAGAGACCCAGTACTTC | CASSESGTVQETQYF
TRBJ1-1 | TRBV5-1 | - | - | TGCGCCAGCAGCTTGGGTCAGGGGCTAACTGAAGCTTTCTTT | CASSLGQGLTEAFF
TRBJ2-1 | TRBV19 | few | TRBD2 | TGTGCCTCCCGGACTAGCGGGAGAAGCTCCTACAATGAGCAGTTCTTC | CASRTSGRSSYNEQFF
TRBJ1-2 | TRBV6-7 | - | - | TGTGCCAGCAGTCCGACAGAAAACTATGGCTACACCTTC | CASSPTENYGYTF
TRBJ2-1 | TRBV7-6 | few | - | TGTGCCAGCAGCCACATAGGACAGTACAATGAGCAGTTCTTC | CASSHIGQYNEQFF
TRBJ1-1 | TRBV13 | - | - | TGTGCCAGCAGCCCGCGGTCAGGGTGGAACACTGAAGCTTTCTTT | CASSPRSGWNTEAFF
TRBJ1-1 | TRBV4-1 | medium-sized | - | TGCGCCAGCAGCCAAGATCGTTTGTTGGACACTGAAGCTTTCTTT | CASSQDRLLDTEAFF
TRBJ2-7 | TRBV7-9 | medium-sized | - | TGTGCCAGCAGCCCGGTGGGGCCCGAGCAGTACTTC | CASSPVGPEQYF
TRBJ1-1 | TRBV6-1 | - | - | TGTGCCAGCAGTGAGGGGGCGAGAACTGAAGCTTTCTTT | CASSEGARTEAFF
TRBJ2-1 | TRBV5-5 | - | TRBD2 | TGTGCCAGCAGCGACCTCGGGGAGGGCCTGGGGAATGAGCAGTTCTTC | CASSDLGEGLGNEQFF
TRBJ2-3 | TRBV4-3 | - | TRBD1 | TGCGCCAGCAGCCAAGATCGGAACAGGGGTCTAAATACGCAGTATTTT | CASSQDRNRGLNTQYF